A single sample gave rise to the 15 T cell receptor beta chains below, sequenced in a study of radiation and T cells in renal cell carcinoma. The sample's time point: baseline pretreatment blood. Treatment specified: 15 Gy SBRT to primary tumor, nephrectomy 4 weeks later. The repertoire was sequenced with immunoSEQ multiplex PCR; TCRdb's copy has only in-frame clones and lacks some. The repertoire consists of 150,000 or so clones, with less than 90% occurring once and the leading ten covering about 4.3%. Sequenced here: blood, sampled from a patient whose treatment included radiotherapy and nephrectomy. The origin of the receptors is a woman between 70 and 85 years old with renal cell carcinoma.

The V call is TRBV19, the J call TRBJ2-7; D is perhaps TRBD1 (5 bases). The V end lost 6 bases, the J end lost 2 bases, and 17 bases lay between the germline ends. The germline CDR1 and CDR2 sequences are LNHDA and SQIVND (reference sequence). This CDR3 contains 15 residues. The DNA for the CDR3 is TGTGCCAGTAGCCCAAAGGGGTCTAGGGCCTACGAGCAGTACTTC. This translates into CASSPKGSRAYEQYF.

The chain joins TRBV18 to TRBJ1-1; 9 nucleotides agree with TRBD1. From germline, CDR1 is KGHSH and CDR2 LQKENI. This CDR3 comprises 14 residues. The junction had 10 bases not matched to a gene; V was cut back by 8 bases and J by 6 bases. CDR3 in amino acids: CASHHTGGLSEAFF. As DNA, the CDR3 is TGTGCCAGCCATCATACAGGGGGCCTATCTGAAGCTTTCTTT.

This clone was seen once. The chain combines TRBV9 with TRBJ1-2; 8 bases line up with TRBD1. Germline V gives CDR1 SGDLS, CDR2 YYNGEE. J was trimmed by 7 bases and V by 1 base; bases with no gene match: 12. This CDR3 is built from 16 residues. This chain's CDR3 is CASSVFDRTGQSGYTF. CDR3 coding DNA: TGTGCCAGCAGCGTATTTGATCGGACAGGGCAGTCTGGCTACACCTTC.

The genes are TRBV11-1 and TRBJ2-3; D is unresolved. CDR1 is SGHAT, CDR2 FQDESV, per germline (reference sequence). The CDR3 totals 15 residues. Trimming removed 2 bases at V and 0 bases at J, with 9 bases between. CDR3 coding DNA: TGTGCCAGCAGCTTAAGGACGTATAGCACAGATACGCAGTATTTT. Amino acid sequence: CASSLRTYSTDTQYF.

This clone came up once. The chain has TRBV5-1 and TRBJ1-4; possibly TRBD1 for D (6 bases). V lost 5 bases to trimming and J lost 7 bases, with 12 bases between them. The germline CDR1 and CDR2 sequences are SGHRS and YFSETQ. The CDR3 covers 13 residues. The CDR3 nucleotides are TGCGCCAGCAGTCTTCAGGGGAGTGAAAAACTGTTTTTT. It encodes CASSLQGSEKLFF.

This chain links TRBV7-9 with TRBJ2-5; D is unresolved. The CDR3 has 14 amino acids. Germline V lookup: CDR1 SEHNR, CDR2 FQNEAQ (reference sequence). Trimming left V 1 base short and J 7 bases short, with 13 bases between. The CDR3 coding sequence is TGTGCCAGCAGCTTAGGTGTCAGCCTTGGGACCCAGTACTTC. Translation gives CASSLGVSLGTQYF.

V usage is TRBV11-3 and J usage is TRBJ2-3; 14 bases align to TRBD2. The V gene's germline CDR1 is SGHNT and CDR2 YENEEA. The CDR3 is 17 residues long. V was clipped by 6 bases and J by 5 bases; unmatched bases: 10. CDR3 amino acids: CASSSLTSGGAGDTQYF. CDR3 in DNA: TGTGCCAGCAGTTCTCTGACTAGCGGGGGGGCCGGAGATACGCAGTATTTT.

J is TRBJ2-1 and V is TRBV7-2, with a weak D call TRBD2 (7 bases). The CDR3 is 17 residues long. Germline V lookup: CDR1 SGHTA, CDR2 FQGNSA. V was shortened by 5 bases and J by 9 bases, with 26 bases between the two germline ends. The DNA of the CDR3 is TGTGCCAGCAGCCTCCAAGGGGGGGCCAGAGGACATGGTGAGCAGTTCTTC. It encodes CASSLQGGARGHGEQFF.

CDR3 in amino acids: CASSLDRGGYEQYF. In DNA form, the CDR3 reads TGTGCCAGCAGCTTGGACAGGGGCGGGTACGAGCAGTACTTC. The chain uses TRBV7-2 and TRBJ2-7; 9 bases align to TRBD1. Germline values: CDR1 SGHTA, CDR2 FQGNSA. The V segment lost 3 bases and the J segment 4 bases; nucleotides outside the gene matches: 4. CDR3 length: 14 residues. Filled out from reference TRBV7-2 and TRBJ2-7, the complete variable domain reads GAGVSQSPSNKVTEKGKDVELRCDPISGHTALYWYRQSLGQGLEFLIYFQGNSAPDKSGLPSDRFSAERTGGSVSTLTIQRTQQEDSAVYLCASSLDRGGYEQYFGPGTRLTVT.

The chain recombines TRBV6-5 with TRBJ1-1, with 8 bases lining up with TRBD1. J was trimmed by 0 bases and V by 1 base; bases with no gene match: 4. CDR1 and CDR2 (germline): MNHEY, SVGAGI. This CDR3 has 16 amino acids. The CDR3 nucleotides read TGTGCCAGCAGTTACTTCTCGACAGGGGTGAACACTGAAGCTTTCTTT. Protein product: CASSYFSTGVNTEAFF.

The V call is TRBV19, the J call TRBJ2-3; D perhaps matches TRBD2 (6 bases). V was cut by 1 base and J by 1 base, with 12 bases left in between. Per the germline V gene, CDR1 is LNHDA and CDR2 is SQIVND (reference sequence). The CDR3 contains 16 residues. The CDR3 here is CASSIGGAGGTDTQYF. The CDR3 DNA follows: TGTGCCAGTAGTATAGGAGGAGCGGGCGGCACAGATACGCAGTATTTT. Filled out from reference TRBV19 and TRBJ2-3, the complete variable domain reads DGGITQSPKYLFRKEGQNVTLSCEQNLNHDAMYWYRQDPGQGLRLIYYSQIVNDFQKGDIAEGYSVSREKKESFPLTVTSAQKNPTAFYLCASSIGGAGGTDTQYFGPGTRLTVL.

V is TRBV7-3 and J is TRBJ2-5; 7 bases are a match to TRBD1. This CDR3 is 14 amino acids long. V shed 3 bases, J shed 5 bases, and the junction held 6 bases outside the gene matches. Germline lookup yields CDR1 SGHTA and CDR2 FQGTGA. The CDR3: CASSLGQSGETQYF. The CDR3 DNA follows: TGTGCCAGCAGCTTGGGACAGTCTGGGGAGACCCAGTACTTC.

This chain joins TRBV7-2 and TRBJ2-1, with 7 bases that match TRBD1. Germline V gene lookup returns CDR1 SGHTA and CDR2 FQGNSA. The V gene end was trimmed by 3 bases and the J gene end by 3 bases; junction bases not matched to a gene: 5. CDR3 size: 15 residues. Here the CDR3 DNA reads TGTGCCAGCAGCTTTCGACAGGGCTTCTACAATGAGCAGTTCTTC. Translated, it gives CASSFRQGFYNEQFF.

This chain links TRBV30 with TRBJ2-1; the match to TRBD2 covers 7 bases. Trimming took 3 bases from V and 8 from J; bases not matched to a gene: 10. The V gene's germline CDR1 is GTSNPN and CDR2 SVGIG (reference sequence). CDR3 length equals 14 residues. CDR3 residues: CAWSPRGGVYEQFF. For the CDR3, the DNA is TGTGCCTGGAGCCCCCGCGGGGGAGTATATGAGCAGTTCTTC.

V is TRBV5-1 and J is TRBJ2-5; possibly TRBD2 for D (7 bases). Germline assignment: CDR1 SGHRS and CDR2 YFSETQ. The CDR3 sequence is 18 residues long. Between the trimmed V and J ends, which lost 1 base and 0 bases, there was a span of 19 bases. This chain's CDR3 is CASSLPKPGAGDQETQYF. Written as DNA, the CDR3 is TGCGCCAGCAGCTTGCCGAAACCAGGGGCGGGGGACCAAGAGACCCAGTACTTC.